This record looks at one T cell receptor (beta chain) sequence and its context. The antigen remains unidentified. The sample belongs to a study of a mutant IDH1 vaccine in newly diagnosed glioma. Study-level information: Commencement of vaccination occurred 4-6 weeks following radiotherapy alone, or concurrently with temozolomide cycles.

TCRdb keeps only in-frame clones here, not all; method: immunoSEQ multiplex PCR. The table includes approximately 37,000 clones, around 82% detected once. Time point in this sample: week 47, end of study. Every vaccine dose comprised 300 ug of mutant IDH1 20-mer peptide plus topical imiquimod. Each tumor in the donors was a new WHO grade 3 or 4 astrocytoma, IDH1-mutant and ATRX-lost. The receptor comes from a man aged 18-30 years with glioma. Some clones in this sample may be carry-over from other donors' samples. This material consisted of PBMCs, taken from a glioma patient whose treatment included an IDH1 peptide vaccine.

CDR3 nucleotides: TGTGCCAGCAGCTTAGGGACAGGGGGACACTCTGGGGCCAACGTCCTGACTTTC. It encodes CASSLGTGGHSGANVLTF. The chain couples TRBV7-6 to TRBJ2-6; 10 nucleotides match TRBD1. Trimming at V came to 1 base and at J to 0 bases, leaving 3 bases not matched to a gene. The CDR3 consists of 18 residues. In germline, CDR1 is SGHVS, CDR2 FNYEAQ. Full variable domain (remainder filled in from reference TRBV7-6 and TRBJ2-6): GAGVSQSPRYKVTKRGQDVALRCDPISGHVSLYWYRQALGQGPEFLTYFNYEAQQDKSGLPNDRFSAERPEGSISTLTIQRTEQRDSAMYRCASSLGTGGHSGANVLTFGAGSRLTVL.